This TCR beta chain was obtained from a study of cytomegalovirus exposure and HLA in healthy donors. With 5 bases removed from V and 4 bases from J, the gap between germline ends came to 9 bases. Germline lookup yields CDR1 SEHNR and CDR2 FQNEAQ (reference sequence). This CDR3 comprises 12 residues. In the case of this clone: Its antigen remains unidentified. Other DNA sequences within the sample encode an identical CDR3.

Both 60 Vbeta primers and 13 Jbeta primers went into the PCR. Clones were read by immunoSEQ multiplex PCR, and TCRdb kept only the in-frame ones, dropping some. The sample consists of roughly 86,000 clones, under 80% of them appearing once. Study-wide points: Being productive about 90% or about 30% of the time was typical of most TCR beta V segments in an earlier analysis.

The sequencing input was PBMCs. The chain combines TRBV7-9 with TRBJ2-7; D might be TRBD1 (6 bases). The receptor comes from a man between 50 and 59 years old in good health and CMV-seropositive. CDR3 DNA sequence: TGTGCCAGCAGCGCCAGGGGATACGAGCAGTACTTC. This sequence encodes CASSARGYEQYF.